A selection of T cell receptor beta chains follows, all from one sample in a study of blood T cells in healthy people across ages. Via MiXCR, TCRdb re-called the 5' RACE reads, giving one row per CDR3 protein. The sample shows roughly 800,000 distinct CDR3 sequences, approximately 24% of them seen only once. These data are also associated with another study on T cells of mothers and their children.

The sample consisted of blood. These receptors were obtained from a boy between 10 and 17 years old in good health. Each CDR3 is given with its conserved first and last residue. A D gene is named only where the DNA matches it firmly. The size entry is marked missing in some rows and otherwise reads once, few, many or a size class.

CAIRPGAGELFF | TGTGCCATCAGACCCGGCGCCGGGGAGCTGTTTTTT | TRBV12-3/TRBV12-4 | 12 | NA | TRBJ2-2 | NA
CASSGRTGSNTEAFF | TGCGCCAGCAGCGGACGGACAGGGTCGAACACTGAAGCTTTCTTT | TRBV5-1 | 15 | NA | TRBJ1-1 | TRBD1
CASRPASEGEETQYF | TGTGCCAGCAGACCCGCCTCCGAGGGGGAAGAGACCCAGTACTTC | TRBV28 | 15 | few | TRBJ2-5 | NA
CASSVAGGQSLSYNEQFF | TGTGCCAGCAGCGTAGCGGGGGGCCAATCTCTCTCCTACAATGAGCAGTTCTTC | TRBV9 | 18 | NA | TRBJ2-1 | NA
CSAVSGGRAYEQYF | TGCAGTGCGGTTAGTGGGGGAAGAGCCTACGAGCAGTACTTC | TRBV20-1 | 14 | few | TRBJ2-7 | NA
CANSSGGAGGELFF | TGCGCCAACTCTAGCGGGGGGGCTGGCGGGGAGCTGTTTTTT | TRBV10-1 | 14 | few | TRBJ2-2 | TRBD2
CASSLSRNRQETQYF | TGCGCCAGCAGCTTGTCTCGGAACAGGCAAGAGACCCAGTACTTC | TRBV5-1 | 15 | NA | TRBJ2-5 | NA
CSAAEDIDRRGTYEQYF | TGCAGTGCCGCGGAAGACATTGACAGGAGGGGTACCTACGAGCAGTACTTC | TRBV20-1 | 17 | many | TRBJ2-7 | NA
CASSQEIYEQYF | TGTGCCAGCAGCCAAGAGATTTACGAACAGTACTTC | TRBV11-2 | 12 | NA | TRBJ2-7 | NA
CASSSWTSREETQYF | TGTGCCAGCAGTTCCTGGACTAGCAGGGAAGAGACCCAGTACTTC | TRBV12-3/TRBV12-4 | 15 | NA | TRBJ2-5 | TRBD2
CATRKGVINQPQHF | TGTGCCACCAGGAAGGGAGTCATCAATCAGCCCCAGCATTTT | TRBV24-1 | 14 | NA | TRBJ1-5 | NA
CASSRTTGQGLHEQYF | TGCGCCAGCAGCCGAACAACGGGACAGGGGCTTCACGAGCAGTACTTC | TRBV5-1 | 16 | few | TRBJ2-7 | TRBD1
CTSSLGAGTSPLHF | TGCACCAGCAGCTTGGGGGCAGGGACTTCACCCCTCCACTTT | TRBV5-1 | 14 | NA | TRBJ1-6 | NA
CASSLSGRHSGNTIYF | TGTGCCAGCAGCTTATCCGGTCGACACTCTGGAAACACCATATATTTT | TRBV7-9 | 16 | few | TRBJ1-3 | NA
CASSLRWGPQETQYF | TGTGCTAGCAGCTTAAGGTGGGGGCCCCAAGAGACCCAGTACTTC | TRBV7-7 | 15 | NA | TRBJ2-5 | NA
CASSLGLARQETQYF | TGTGCCAGCAGCTTAGGACTAGCCCGCCAAGAGACCCAGTACTTC | TRBV7-7 | 15 | few | TRBJ2-5 | TRBD2
CASSVTGGDQPQHF | TGTGCCAGCAGCGTTACAGGGGGCGATCAGCCCCAGCATTTT | TRBV7-2 | 14 | few | TRBJ1-5 | TRBD1
CSAPGGSYNEQFF | TGCAGTGCACCCGGGGGCTCCTACAATGAGCAGTTCTTC | TRBV20-1 | 13 | NA | TRBJ2-1 | NA
CSAGDSLYEQYF | TGCAGTGCTGGGGACAGTCTGTACGAGCAGTACTTC | TRBV20-1 | 12 | NA | TRBJ2-7 | TRBD1
CASSLRVAPYEQYF | TGTGCCAGCAGTTTGCGGGTGGCACCCTACGAGCAGTACTTC | TRBV12-3/TRBV12-4 | 14 | NA | TRBJ2-7 | NA
CSVTSGGGYNEQFF | TGCAGCGTAACTAGCGGGGGTGGGTACAATGAGCAGTTCTTC | TRBV29-1 | 14 | NA | TRBJ2-1 | TRBD2
CSARVATVTGREKLFF | TGCAGTGCTAGAGTGGCGACCGTGACTGGGAGGGAAAAACTGTTTTTT | TRBV20-1 | 16 | few | TRBJ1-4 | NA
CASSPFMMIVDSGANVLTF | TGTGCCAGCAGCCCCTTCATGATGATAGTCGACTCTGGGGCCAACGTCCTGACTTTC | TRBV6-2/TRBV6-3 | 19 | few | TRBJ2-6 | NA
CASSLGPLGYEQYF | TGTGCCAGCAGCCTGGGACCCTTAGGGTACGAGCAGTACTTC | TRBV12-3/TRBV12-4 | 14 | NA | TRBJ2-7 | NA
CASSQGRGLSRGNTIYF | TGCGCCAGCAGCCAAGGACGCGGATTGTCGAGGGGAAACACCATATATTTT | TRBV4-1 | 17 | few | TRBJ1-3 | NA
CSLQGSSYEQYF | TGCAGTTTACAGGGGAGCTCCTACGAGCAGTACTTC | TRBV20-1 | 12 | few | TRBJ2-7 | TRBD1
CSARPAGRNEQFF | TGCAGTGCGAGGCCAGCGGGGAGAAATGAGCAGTTCTTC | TRBV20-1 | 13 | few | TRBJ2-1 | TRBD2
CSVVWGRADTQYF | TGCAGCGTTGTATGGGGGCGGGCAGATACGCAGTATTTT | TRBV29-1 | 13 | few | TRBJ2-3 | NA
CASSPYRGEGETQYF | TGTGCCAGCAGTCCTTATAGGGGAGAAGGAGAGACCCAGTACTTC | TRBV7-9 | 15 | NA | TRBJ2-5 | NA
CSARVGGGSKNIQYF | TGCAGTGCTAGAGTGGGGGGTGGGTCCAAAAACATTCAGTACTTC | TRBV20-1 | 15 | few | TRBJ2-4 | NA
CASSYGQETQYF | TGTGCCAGCAGTTACGGCCAAGAGACCCAGTACTTC | TRBV6-2/TRBV6-3 | 12 | many | TRBJ2-5 | NA
CSAREVLAWNEQFF | TGCAGTGCTAGAGAGGTTCTAGCGTGGAATGAGCAGTTCTTC | TRBV20-1 | 14 | few | TRBJ2-1 | NA
CSASTRNNHEQFF | TGCAGTGCTAGTACTAGGAATAACCATGAGCAGTTCTTC | TRBV20-1 | 13 | NA | TRBJ2-1 | NA
CASRPGGRGGLPQHF | TGTGCCAGCAGACCAGGGGGCAGGGGCGGTCTGCCCCAGCATTTT | TRBV12-3/TRBV12-4 | 15 | few | TRBJ1-5 | TRBD1
CASSPFGTVQETQYF | TGTGCCAGCTCACCCTTCGGGACGGTCCAAGAGACCCAGTACTTC | TRBV18 | 15 | NA | TRBJ2-5 | NA
CASSSTGSTNEKLFF | TGCGCCAGCAGCTCAACAGGGTCAACTAATGAAAAACTGTTTTTT | TRBV5-1 | 15 | many | TRBJ1-4 | NA
CSVAQTTEAFF | TGCAGCGTTGCCCAGACTACTGAAGCTTTCTTT | TRBV29-1 | 11 | few | TRBJ1-1 | NA
CASSLIAGGSYEQYF | TGTGCCAGCAGTCTAATAGCGGGAGGGTCCTACGAGCAGTACTTC | TRBV27 | 15 | NA | TRBJ2-7 | TRBD2
CASSWPGRDEQYF | TGTGCCAGCAGCTGGCCAGGGAGAGACGAGCAGTACTTC | TRBV5-4 | 13 | few | TRBJ2-7 | NA
CSARTEERETQYF | TGCAGTGCTAGAACGGAGGAAAGGGAGACCCAGTACTTC | TRBV20-1 | 13 | NA | TRBJ2-5 | NA
CASSQRGSSEIQETQYF | TGCGCCAGCAGCCAAAGGGGCAGTTCAGAGATCCAAGAGACCCAGTACTTC | TRBV4-1 | 17 | NA | TRBJ2-5 | NA
CASSPTGQNEKLFF | TGTGCCAGCAGCCCCACAGGGCAAAATGAAAAACTGTTTTTT | TRBV9 | 14 | NA | TRBJ1-4 | NA
CASRTETGRGEEKLFF | TGTGCCAGCAGGACGGAGACAGGGAGGGGTGAGGAAAAACTGTTTTTT | TRBV2 | 16 | NA | TRBJ1-4 | TRBD1
CASSAPDYGGGVTDTQYF | TGTGCCAGCAGTGCCCCGGACTATGGCGGGGGGGTCACAGATACGCAGTATTTT | TRBV28 | 18 | few | TRBJ2-3 | TRBD2